This T cell receptor beta chain derives from a study of post-analysis software for immune sequencing data (dated by TCRdb to 2013 to 2016). About the full investigation: Relapsing-remitting, secondary progressive and progressive-relapsing multiple sclerosis were recorded as disease courses, and subtype annotation was lacking for some patients. Patient repertoires were compared against roughly 12 previously published healthy control repertoires from donors aged roughly 6 to 25 years. A subset of samples was prepared in parallel using single-end sample barcoding, then pooled and co-amplified after Illumina adapter ligation.

To demonstrate the VDJtools post-analysis software, TCR beta repertoires were profiled from the peripheral blood of roughly 12 young patients with multiple sclerosis. The patients with multiple sclerosis were children and adolescents between about 6 and 15 years of age. Libraries were made using PCR. For sequencing, an Illumina HiSeq 2500 was employed. To reduce PCR and sequencing biases, unique molecular identifiers were incorporated into the TCR beta cDNA libraries. Approximately 500,000 cDNA molecules were obtained per 1 to 10 million input T cells, so each molecule approximated one T cell. The same protocol used for the earlier healthy control dataset was applied to prepare and sequence the patient libraries. Within a given batch, samples were prepared together, multiplexed and sequenced on the same HiSeq lane. Concerning the study's data processing: MIGEC handled the raw barcoded reads, throwing out single-read molecular identifier groups before consensus assembly and CDR3 extraction. VDJtools was used for post-analysis of the clonotype tables, and diversity was normalized by down-sampling every dataset to the size of the smallest sample. To correct batch-related cross-sample contamination, repertoire overlap clustering matched CDR3 amino acid sequences but not nucleotide sequences. Through fastp at Q25 and MiXCR, TCRdb rebuilt clones from the public reads, retaining in-frame beta chains. Rows are unified per CDR3 protein, each entry keeping the most common DNA and genes. TCRdb, not the authors, supplied the V and J calls. The sample contains roughly 600,000 distinct CDR3 sequences, 44% of them found a single time. Approximately 1.7% of the sample lies in the top ten.

The CDR3 holds 15 amino acids from the cysteine to the phenylalanine. The DNA shown is the 45-base CDR3, in frame from base 1. The germline V gene (reference sequence) gives CDR1 as LNHDA and CDR2 as SQIVND. About this clonotype itself: Its antigen remains unidentified. Base qualities are not provided; no much larger clone lies one nucleotide away.

Study-level results and caveats: Direct clustering with F measure showed strong co-clustering of samples prepared in the same batch, prompting a batch-effect correction. Significantly lower normalized Chao1 diversity was found in multiple sclerosis patients than in controls, suggesting substantial peripheral T-cell clonal expansion. Significantly higher frequencies in patients than in controls were found for several TRBV segments, including TRBV5-6, TRBV5-1 and TRBV20-1. The multiple sclerosis patient group was slightly younger than the control group.

The sample was blood. The rearranged segments are TRBV19 and TRBJ2-5; 12 bases in the junction line up with TRBD1. The end of the DNA aligns better with TRBJ2-7, so the J call may be wrong. This receptor was identified in a girl aged 10-17 years with multiple sclerosis. The CDR3 loop reads CASSFGTGGEDEQYF. Here is the DNA: TGTGCCAGTAGTTTCGGGACAGGGGGCGAGGACGAGCAGTACTTC.